The sequence of this TCR beta chain was determined in a study of cytomegalovirus exposure and HLA in healthy donors. Use of 60 Vbeta and 13 Jbeta primers characterized the PCR. Libraries were prepared by immunoSEQ multiplex PCR; TCRdb keeps only in-frame clonotypes and omits some of them. The repertoire holds approximately 150,000 clones, approximately 80% seen once, with 2.6% in the top ten. The CDR3 runs 14 residues. V dropped 0 bases and J dropped 2 bases, with 4 bases sitting between them. Germline loops: CDR1 LGHNA, CDR2 YNFKEQ. What was sequenced was PBMCs. This clonotype originated in a woman between 40 and 55 years old in good health and CMV-seropositive. V and J are TRBV4-2 and TRBJ2-2; D gene ambiguous. The CDR3 reads CASSQDVNTGELFF. The CDR3 coding sequence is TGTGCCAGCAGCCAAGACGTCAACACCGGGGAGCTGTTTTTT.